The sample holds a few counts of the clone carrying this T cell receptor (beta chain). This entry is derived from a study of control samples from healthy donors and cancer patients. This table comes from immunoSEQ multiplex PCR, and its TCRdb copy is limited to in-frame clones, with some not included. The table lists some 70,000 clones, about 83% of them singletons, with less than 20% in the top ten. After removal of 2 bases from V and 3 bases from J, the junction contained 7 bases not matched to a gene. The CDR3 contains 15 residues. Germline V gene data show CDR1 as SGHNT and CDR2 as YENEEA. Sequences were obtained from blood. This chain joins TRBV11-3 and TRBJ2-7; 7 bases are shared with TRBD2. This receptor was obtained from a man aged 55 to 70 in good health. In nucleotides, the CDR3 is TGTGCCAGCAGCTTATCCGACGGGGGGATCTACGAGCAGTACTTC. Translating it yields CASSLSDGGIYEQYF. Supplemented by reference TRBV11-3 and TRBJ2-7, the full variable domain reads EAGVVQSPRYKIIEKKQPVAFWCNPISGHNTLYWYLQNLGQGPELLIRYENEEAVDDSQLPKDRFSAERLKGVDSTLKIQPAELGDSAVYLCASSLSDGGIYEQYFGPGTRLTVT.